A single sample gave rise to the 19 T cell receptor beta chains below, sequenced in a study of blood T cell repertoires in COVID-19 (dated by TCRdb to the early 2020s). The library was prepared using the immunoSEQ multiplex PCR assay. TCRdb obtained this table from immuneACCESS and retained in-frame rearrangements with V and J assigned. These tables miss some clones; where compared with another copy, unresolved V genes account for less than half of the shortfall, and the remainder is unexplained. A total of 200,000 to 250,000 clones appear in this sample, roughly four fifths of them only once. Of the sample, 4.8% is held by the ten largest clones. Sample: PBMCs or T cells enriched from blood (not recorded which). The receptor source for this set is a woman between 50 and 59 years old who had been exposed to COVID-19.

V gene TRBV5-1 combines with J gene TRBJ2-5; maybe TRBD2 (6 bases). Germline loops: CDR1 SGHRS, CDR2 YFSETQ. V shed 4 bases and J shed 5 bases, with 15 bases lying between them. This CDR3 has 14 residues. The CDR3 spells CASSPGLGSETQYF. CDR3 bases: TGCGCCAGCAGCCCGGGACTGGGTTCGGAGACCCAGTACTTC.

The V gene is TRBV10-2, the J gene TRBJ1-1; TRBD1 might be the D (6 bases). Trimming pared 8 bases from V and 1 base from J, leaving 8 bases between. Germline V CDR1 and CDR2: WSHSY, SAAADI. CDR3 length: 12 residues. CDR3 coding DNA: TGCGCCAGCTGGGGGCAGAACACTGAAGCTTTCTTT. The encoded protein is CASWGQNTEAFF.

The rearrangement links TRBV5-1 to TRBJ2-2; TRBD2 agrees at 8 bases. V trimming: 4 bases; J trimming: 7 bases; junction bases outside the gene matches: 12. This CDR3 is built from 16 residues. Looked up from germline, CDR1 is SGHRS and CDR2 is YFSETQ. CDR3 nucleotide sequence: TGCGCCAGCAGCGCGGGGCTAGCGGGTGCCTACGGGGAGCTGTTTTTT. It is translated as CASSAGLAGAYGELFF.

The chain uses TRBV15 and TRBJ1-1, with unresolved D. The CDR3 has 13 amino acids. Trimming cost V 3 bases and J 3 bases, with 8 bases left between them. Germline lookup yields CDR1 LNHNV and CDR2 YYDKDF (reference sequence). The CDR3 DNA reads TGTGCCACCAGCAGTCGAGAGGACACTGAAGCTTTCTTT. This translates into CATSSREDTEAFF.

This chain uses TRBV7-2 with TRBJ2-3; 9 positions match TRBD2. This CDR3 is 15 amino acids long. The V gene end was trimmed by 3 bases and the J gene end by 2 bases; junction bases not matched to a gene: 3. Germline values: CDR1 SGHTA, CDR2 FQGNSA. CDR3 loop: CASSLSGGFTDTQYF. CDR3 coding DNA: TGTGCCAGCAGCTTGAGCGGGGGGTTCACAGATACGCAGTATTTT.

The J gene is TRBJ1-2, the V gene TRBV6-1; perhaps TRBD1 as D (5 bases). There are 14 residues in the CDR3. Trimming cost V 2 bases and J 7 bases, with 14 bases left between them. CDR1 and CDR2 (germline): MNHNS, SASEGT. The CDR3 loop is CASSERQGGGGYTF. CDR3 coding DNA: TGTGCCAGCAGTGAAAGGCAGGGAGGCGGTGGCTACACCTTC.

The V gene is TRBV18, the J gene TRBJ2-3; tentatively, D is TRBD1 (6 bases). This CDR3 is built from 15 residues. V was pared by 1 base and J by 4 bases, with 12 bases between. The germline CDR1 and CDR2 sequences are KGHSH and LQKENI. The CDR3 DNA sequence: TGTGCCAGCTCACCACGGGCACGACAGGCAGATACGCAGTATTTT. The encoded protein is CASSPRARQADTQYF.

The sample holds one count of this clone. The chain recombines TRBV7-9 with TRBJ1-4, with TRBD1 matching 7 bases. Germline CDR1 and CDR2: SEHNR and FQNEAQ (reference sequence). V was pared by 2 bases and J by 7 bases, with 4 bases of the junction left unmatched. The CDR3 length is 14 residues. CDR3 amino acids: CASSLSGGSEKLFF. The CDR3 DNA is TGTGCCAGCAGCTTATCAGGGGGTAGTGAAAAACTGTTTTTT.

The V call is TRBV30, the J call TRBJ2-1, with D maybe TRBD2 (5 bases). Germline CDR1 is GTSNPN and CDR2 is SVGIG (reference sequence). V was cut by 0 bases and J by 7 bases, with 13 bases left in between. This CDR3 has 14 amino acids. DNA of the CDR3: TGTGCCTGGAGTGTACGAGGGCGAAGGAATGAGCAGTTCTTC. Translation gives CAWSVRGRRNEQFF.

In its sample, this clone was seen once. This chain joins TRBV15 and TRBJ2-7, with D maybe TRBD1 (6 bases). There are 14 residues in the CDR3. V gave up 3 bases and J gave up 3 bases, with 12 bases separating them. Germline V gene lookup returns CDR1 LNHNV and CDR2 YYDKDF (reference sequence). CDR3 nucleotide sequence: TGTGCCACCAGCAGGGGGACATTCGGCTACGAGCAGTACTTC. Amino acids: CATSRGTFGYEQYF. The full variable domain, rest sourced from reference TRBV15 and TRBJ2-7, is DAMVIQNPRYQVTQFGKPVTLSCSQTLNHNVMYWYQQKSSQAPKLLFHYYDKDFNNEADTPDNFQSRRPNTSFCFLDIRSPGLGDTAMYLCATSRGTFGYEQYFGPGTRLTVT.

This clone was counted a few times. The rearrangement uses TRBV15 and TRBJ2-7; D may be TRBD2 (6 bases). Germline values: CDR1 LNHNV, CDR2 YYDKDF (reference sequence). The CDR3 loop spans 14 amino acids. V lost 4 bases and J lost 0, with 10 bases in between. The CDR3 protein is CATSNGEVSYEQYF. The DNA of the CDR3 is TGTGCCACCAGCAATGGGGAGGTCTCCTACGAGCAGTACTTC.

The chain couples TRBV6-5 to TRBJ2-5; 9 bases are a match to TRBD2. Germline CDR1 MNHEY, CDR2 SVGAGI. V lost 10 bases to trimming and J lost 5 bases; unmatched junction nucleotides: 11. The CDR3 length is 14 residues. The CDR3 DNA reads as TGTGCCATTACCATTAGCGGGGGAGGGGAGACCCAGTACTTC. Residues: CAITISGGGETQYF.

This chain uses TRBV6-1 with TRBJ1-5; D gene uncertain. CDR1 and CDR2 from the germline V gene are MNHNS and SASEGT. The CDR3 sequence is 14 residues long. With 0 bases removed from V and 1 base from J, the gap between germline ends came to 4 bases. The CDR3 region has the DNA TGTGCCAGCAGTGAAGCTCAAAGCAATCAGCCCCAGCATTTT. The encoded protein is CASSEAQSNQPQHF.

This sequence joins TRBV7-9 and TRBJ1-2; possibly TRBD1 for D (6 bases). The CDR3 contains 13 residues. Germline V gene data show CDR1 as SEHNR and CDR2 as FQNEAQ (reference sequence). V lost 0 bases and J lost 6, with 8 bases in between. CDR3 coding DNA: TGTGCCAGCAGCTTAGCGTCAGGGGATGGCTACACCTTC. Its translation is CASSLASGDGYTF.

The chain links TRBV15 to TRBJ2-3; TRBD2 agrees at 12 bases. Germline-derived CDR1 and CDR2 are LNHNV and YYDKDF (reference sequence). The J segment lost 6 bases and the V segment lost 9 bases, leaving 10 bases of the junction unmatched. The CDR3 is 15 residues long. In DNA, the CDR3 is TGTGCCACGTCGAGGGCTAGCGGGGGGGCGGATACGCAGTATTTT. Translating it yields CATSRASGGADTQYF.

This chain uses TRBV4-1 with TRBJ2-1; a possible D gene is TRBD2 (6 bases). The CDR3 sequence is 14 residues long. V was cut by 4 bases and J by 10 bases, with 17 bases left in between. Germline CDR1 and CDR2: MGHRA and YSYEKL. CDR3 nucleotide sequence: TGCGCCAGCAGCCCCCGGGACTTTTCGGAAGAGCAGTTCTTC. Its translation: CASSPRDFSEEQFF.

The chain has TRBV5-6 and TRBJ2-7, with TRBD2 matching 11 bases. Trimming cost V 5 bases and J 4 bases; bases outside gene matches: 5. Germline V gene sequence: CDR1 SGHDT, CDR2 YYEEEE. CDR3 length equals 14 residues. CDR3 in amino acids: CASSSGLAAYEQYF. CDR3 nucleotide sequence: TGTGCCAGCAGTTCGGGACTAGCGGCTTACGAGCAGTACTTC.

The chain combines TRBV25-1 with TRBJ2-3; TRBD2 matches at 8 bases. The CDR3 consists of 14 residues. Germline CDR1 and CDR2: MGHDK and SYGVNS. The J segment lost 4 bases and the V segment lost 3 bases, leaving 3 bases of the junction unmatched. The CDR3 loop is CASSDRGGSDTQYF. CDR3 coding DNA: TGTGCCAGCAGTGACCGGGGGGGCTCAGATACGCAGTATTTT.

The genes are TRBV28 and TRBJ1-6, with a weak D call TRBD1 (6 bases). Germline CDR1 is MDHEN and CDR2 is SYDVKM. Trimming removed 4 bases from V and 2 bases from J, with 12 bases in between. CDR3 length: 16 amino acids. The CDR3 spells CASSSRGGAYNSPLHF. The CDR3 DNA follows: TGTGCCAGCAGTTCCAGGGGTGGAGCCTATAATTCACCCCTCCACTTT.